The rows below give T cell receptor beta chains drawn from one sample of a study of regulatory T cells in long-lasting Graves disease. A single record per CDR3 protein comes from TCRdb applying MiXCR to the multiplex PCR reads. The sample records fewer than 650,000 distinct CDR3 sequences, 15% to 20% being singletons. The same sample was also studied in work on T cells in Graves' hyperthyroidism and ophthalmopathy.

This specimen was peripheral blood mononuclear cells (PBMCs), taken at new diagnosis, from a patient treated with antithyroid drugs. Every receptor here comes from a woman between 25 and 40 years old with Graves disease. The CDR3 runs from the conserved cysteine through the conserved F or W. D genes are given only for firm matches. The size field is filled for only some rows; it gives once, few, many or a size class.

.	.	TRBV7-9	TRBJ2-7	CASSLGQAGTYEQYF	TGTGCCAGCAGCTTAGGGCAGGCCGGTACCTACGAGCAGTACTTC
many	.	TRBV12-3/TRBV12-4	TRBJ2-1	CASSLAANEQFF	TGTGCCAGCAGTTTAGCGGCGAATGAGCAGTTCTTC
few	TRBD1	TRBV3-1	TRBJ1-2	CASSRDSREAGYTF	TGTGCCAGCAGCCGGGACAGCCGGGAGGCTGGCTACACCTTC
many	.	TRBV27	TRBJ2-3	CASSSRWADTQYF	TGTGCCAGCAGTTCACGATGGGCAGATACGCAGTATTTT
few	.	TRBV10-3	TRBJ2-1	CAIRDDGSSYNEQFF	TGTGCCATCAGAGATGACGGGAGCTCCTACAATGAGCAGTTCTTC
many	.	TRBV28	TRBJ2-1	CASSFPLGHEQFF	TGTGCCAGCAGTTTTCCACTTGGTCATGAGCAGTTCTTC
few	.	TRBV20-1	TRBJ2-7	CSAVVSGGYEQYF	TGCAGTGCTGTGGTTTCCGGCGGCTACGAGCAGTACTTC
.	.	TRBV19	TRBJ1-1	CASRVSWRTEAFF	TGTGCCAGTAGGGTCTCCTGGCGCACTGAAGCTTTCTTT
many	TRBD1	TRBV28	TRBJ2-7	CASSQPGQGHSYEQYF	TGTGCCAGCAGTCAGCCGGGACAGGGACACTCCTACGAGCAGTACTTC
many	.	TRBV28	TRBJ2-3	CASSRGGSQYF	TGTGCCAGCAGTCGAGGGGGATCTCAGTATTTT
few	.	TRBV7-3	TRBJ2-5	CASSQGGPETQYF	TGTGCCAGCAGCCAAGGGGGGCCGGAGACCCAGTACTTC
.	.	TRBV20-1	TRBJ2-7	CSARPISGTASGSYEQYF	TGCAGTGCTAGGCCTATTAGCGGGACAGCGTCGGGTTCCTACGAGCAGTACTTC
many	.	TRBV7-8	TRBJ2-2	CASRTQATRVGELFF	TGTGCCAGCCGGACACAGGCCACAAGGGTCGGGGAGCTGTTTTTT
few	.	TRBV5-1	TRBJ2-2	CASSSVGANTGELFF	TGCGCCAGCAGCTCTGTCGGGGCCAACACCGGGGAGCTGTTTTTT
.	.	TRBV15	TRBJ2-5	CATSRAGQINF	TGTGCCACCAGCAGGGCGGGACAGATAAACTTC
few	TRBD2	TRBV7-9	TRBJ2-7	CASSSTGTSGYEQYF	TGTGCCAGCAGCTCTACCGGGACTAGCGGCTACGAGCAGTACTTC
many	TRBD1	TRBV28	TRBJ2-1	CASSLKQGARSYNEQFF	TGTGCCAGCAGTTTAAAACAGGGGGCCCGCTCCTACAATGAGCAGTTCTTC
many	.	TRBV28	TRBJ1-1	CASVRSMNTEAFF	TGTGCCAGCGTGCGTAGTATGAACACTGAAGCTTTCTTT
.	.	TRBV4-1	TRBJ1-3	CASSQDHGFTGNTIYF	TGCGCCAGCAGCCAAGATCATGGGTTTACTGGAAACACCATATATTTT
.	TRBD1	TRBV5-6	TRBJ1-6	CASSLAGGGYSNSPLHF	TGTGCCAGCAGCTTGGCAGGGGGAGGCTATTCGAATTCACCCCTCCACTTT
many	TRBD1	TRBV28	TRBJ1-2	CASSPPDRENYGYTF	TGTGCCAGCAGCCCTCCGGACAGGGAAAACTATGGCTACACCTTC
few	TRBD2	TRBV4-1	TRBJ2-3	CASSESGTAFTQYF	TGCGCCAGCAGTGAAAGCGGGACCGCCTTTACGCAGTATTTT
.	TRBD2	TRBV12-3/TRBV12-4	TRBJ2-7	CASSPGLAGDLYF	TGTGCCAGCAGTCCCGGACTAGCGGGAGATTTGTACTTC
many	.	TRBV6-1	TRBJ2-1	CASKGPALYNEQFF	TGTGCCAGCAAAGGGCCTGCCTTGTACAATGAGCAGTTCTTC
few	TRBD1	TRBV7-9	TRBJ1-5	CASSLQGVGQPQHF	TGTGCCAGCAGCTTACAGGGGGTCGGGCAGCCCCAGCATTTT
.	.	TRBV7-6	TRBJ2-3	CASSLGGSGVDTQYF	TGTGCCAGCAGCTTAGGCGGATCGGGGGTAGATACGCAGTATTTT
few	TRBD2	TRBV10-2	TRBJ2-7	CATKWTSGSYEQYF	TGCGCCACGAAATGGACTAGCGGATCCTACGAGCAGTACTTC
few	.	TRBV6-2/TRBV6-3	TRBJ2-4	CASRLGQTFVQYF	TGTGCCAGCAGGCTCGGACAGACATTCGTTCAGTACTTC
few	.	TRBV18	TRBJ1-2	CASSSPDYGYTF	TGTGCCAGCTCCTCTCCCGACTATGGCTACACCTTC
many	TRBD1	TRBV28	TRBJ1-1	CASSLWDRADPTEAFF	TGTGCCAGCAGTTTATGGGACAGGGCCGACCCCACTGAAGCTTTCTTT
few	.	TRBV18	TRBJ1-4	CASSPSGASWGEKLFF	TGTGCCAGCTCACCCTCGGGGGCAAGTTGGGGCGAAAAACTGTTTTTT
.	.	TRBV12-3/TRBV12-4	TRBJ2-5	CASSLGSTGVGETQYF	TGTGCCAGCAGTTTGGGATCTACCGGGGTAGGAGAGACCCAGTACTTC
many	.	TRBV7-9	TRBJ2-2	CASSLRQDAGELFF	TGTGCCAGCAGCTTAAGACAGGATGCCGGGGAGCTGTTTTTT
.	.	TRBV27	TRBJ2-5	CASSLLGGEETQYF	TGTGCCAGCAGTTTATTAGGGGGAGAGGAGACCCAGTACTTC
.	.	TRBV28	TRBJ2-2	CASSLLSQEGLGGELFF	TGTGCCAGCAGTTTATTAAGCCAGGAGGGTTTGGGCGGGGAGCTGTTTTTT
few	TRBD2	TRBV6-4	TRBJ2-3	CASSPLAGSSTDTQYF	TGTGCCAGCAGCCCCCTAGCGGGTTCTAGCACAGATACGCAGTATTTT
.	TRBD2	TRBV19	TRBJ2-1	CASSTGTRKAGREQFF	TGTGCCAGTAGCACCGGGACTAGGAAAGCGGGAAGGGAGCAGTTCTTC
once	TRBD1	TRBV4-1	TRBJ1-5	CASSQDSATGISNQPQHF	TGCGCCAGCAGCCAAGACTCAGCGACAGGGATCAGCAATCAGCCCCAGCATTTT
many	.	TRBV10-3	TRBJ2-3	CAIRPRGTDTQYF	TGTGCCATCAGGCCTCGTGGAACAGATACGCAGTATTTT
few	TRBD2	TRBV29-1	TRBJ2-1	CSVVSGPSGSSHNEQFF	TGCAGCGTTGTAAGTGGGCCTAGCGGGAGTTCCCACAATGAGCAGTTCTTC
.	TRBD2	TRBV27	TRBJ2-7	CASRRVWTSANTYEQYF	TGTGCCAGCAGACGAGTGTGGACTAGCGCGAATACCTACGAGCAGTACTTC
many	.	TRBV3-1	TRBJ1-1	CASSQVPLGLQGLSGRTEAFF	TGTGCCAGCAGCCAAGTACCCCTTGGGCTTCAGGGGCTCTCGGGGAGAACTGAAGCTTTCTTT
.	.	TRBV11-3	TRBJ2-7	CASSISGTKAYEQYF	TGTGCCAGCAGCATATCCGGGACAAAAGCCTACGAGCAGTACTTC
many	.	TRBV30	TRBJ2-7	CACQRRSYEQYF	TGTGCCTGTCAGCGGCGCTCCTACGAGCAGTACTTC
many	.	TRBV7-8	TRBJ1-2	CASSRREGEGGYTF	TGTGCCAGCAGCCGTCGGGAAGGGGAAGGCGGCTACACCTTC
.	.	TRBV19	TRBJ1-2	CASSILEGYTF	TGTGCCAGTAGTATATTGGAAGGCTACACCTTC
.	.	TRBV25-1	TRBJ1-2	CASSEVYGYGYTF	TGTGCCAGCAGTGAGGTATACGGCTATGGCTACACCTTC
many	.	TRBV2	TRBJ1-2	CASTLDGYGYTF	TGTGCCAGCACCCTTGACGGCTATGGCTACACCTTC
many	.	TRBV20-1	TRBJ2-7	CSARYYEQYF	TGCAGTGCTAGATACTACGAGCAGTACTTC
many	TRBD2	TRBV11-2	TRBJ2-1	CASSLGLVLRTSGRYEQFF	TGTGCCAGCAGCTTAGGACTCGTCTTGAGGACTAGCGGGAGATATGAGCAGTTCTTC
many	.	TRBV6-1	TRBJ2-5	CASSVARETQYF	TGTGCCAGCTCGGTAGCGCGAGAGACCCAGTACTTC
many	.	TRBV11-2	TRBJ2-1	CASSLEQDYNEQFF	TGTGCCAGCAGCTTAGAACAGGACTACAATGAGCAGTTCTTC
many	.	TRBV28	TRBJ2-7	CATSPRREQYF	TGTGCCACAAGCCCGAGGCGCGAGCAGTACTTC